This T cell receptor beta chain emerged from a study of response to subunit inactivated influenza vaccine. Study-wide results and limits: Each seasonal flu vaccination may recruit only limited new T cells, authors suggested.

TCRdb itself ran the RT-PCR reads through MiXCR, one entry per CDR3 protein. The sample consists of 800,000 to 1,000,000 distinct CDR3 sequences, less than 25% of them appearing once. This clonotype has just a few counts. What it binds is not known. Trimming stripped 1 base from V and 11 bases from J, with 7 bases between. The CDR3 loop spans 11 amino acids. V and J are TRBV12-3 or TRBV12-4 and TRBJ2-3; a weak D match, TRBD1 (6 bases). Material: PBMCs from blood, obtained roughly 5 days after vaccination. This receptor was taken from a man aged 50 or older who received an inactivated influenza vaccine. The CDR3 nucleotides are TGTGCCAGCAGTTTAGGAGGGGGGCAGTATTTT. It yields the protein CASSLGGGQYF.